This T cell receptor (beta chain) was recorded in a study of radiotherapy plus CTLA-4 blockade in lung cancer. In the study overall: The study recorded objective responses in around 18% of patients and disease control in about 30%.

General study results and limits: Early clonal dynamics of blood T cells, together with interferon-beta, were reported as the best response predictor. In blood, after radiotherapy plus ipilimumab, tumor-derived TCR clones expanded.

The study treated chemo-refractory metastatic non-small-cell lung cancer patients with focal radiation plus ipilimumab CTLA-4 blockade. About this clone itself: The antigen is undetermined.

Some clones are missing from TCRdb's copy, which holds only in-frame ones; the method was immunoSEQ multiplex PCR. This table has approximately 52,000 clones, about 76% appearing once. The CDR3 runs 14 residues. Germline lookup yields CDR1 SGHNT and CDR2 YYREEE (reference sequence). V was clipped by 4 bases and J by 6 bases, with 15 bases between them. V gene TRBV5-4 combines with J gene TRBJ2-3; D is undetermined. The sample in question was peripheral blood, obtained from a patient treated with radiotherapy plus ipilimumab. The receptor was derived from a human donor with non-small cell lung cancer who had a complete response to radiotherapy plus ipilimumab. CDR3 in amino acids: CASSLPKMEDTQYF. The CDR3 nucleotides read TGTGCCAGCAGCCTACCAAAAATGGAGGATACGCAGTATTTT.